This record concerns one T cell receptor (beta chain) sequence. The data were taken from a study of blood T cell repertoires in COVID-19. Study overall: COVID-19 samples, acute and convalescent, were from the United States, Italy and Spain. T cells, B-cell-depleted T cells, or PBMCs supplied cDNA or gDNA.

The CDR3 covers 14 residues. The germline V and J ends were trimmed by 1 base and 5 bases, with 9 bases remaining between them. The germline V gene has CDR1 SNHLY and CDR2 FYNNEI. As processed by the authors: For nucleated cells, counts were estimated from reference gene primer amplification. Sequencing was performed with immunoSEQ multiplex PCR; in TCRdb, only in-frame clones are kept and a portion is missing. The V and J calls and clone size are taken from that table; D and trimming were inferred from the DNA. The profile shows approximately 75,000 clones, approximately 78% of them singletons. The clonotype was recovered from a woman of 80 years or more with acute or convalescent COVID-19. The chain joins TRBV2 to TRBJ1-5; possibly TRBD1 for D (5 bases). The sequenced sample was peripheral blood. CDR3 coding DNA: TGTGCCAGCAGTGAAGAGGGGCGGTATCAGCCCCAGCATTTT. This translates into CASSEEGRYQPQHF.